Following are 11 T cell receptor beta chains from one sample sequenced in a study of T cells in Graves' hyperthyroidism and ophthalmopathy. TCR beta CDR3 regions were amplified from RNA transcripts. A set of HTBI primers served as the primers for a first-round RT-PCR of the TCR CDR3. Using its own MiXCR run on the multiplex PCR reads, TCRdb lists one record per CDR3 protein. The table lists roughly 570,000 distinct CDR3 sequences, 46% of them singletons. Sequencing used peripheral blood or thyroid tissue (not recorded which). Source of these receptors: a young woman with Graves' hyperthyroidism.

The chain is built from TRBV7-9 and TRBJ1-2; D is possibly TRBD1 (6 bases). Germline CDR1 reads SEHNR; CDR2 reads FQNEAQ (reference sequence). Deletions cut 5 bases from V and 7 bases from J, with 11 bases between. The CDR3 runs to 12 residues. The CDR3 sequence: CASSPTGPGYTF. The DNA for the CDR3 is TGTGCCAGCAGCCCCACAGGGCCTGGCTACACCTTC.

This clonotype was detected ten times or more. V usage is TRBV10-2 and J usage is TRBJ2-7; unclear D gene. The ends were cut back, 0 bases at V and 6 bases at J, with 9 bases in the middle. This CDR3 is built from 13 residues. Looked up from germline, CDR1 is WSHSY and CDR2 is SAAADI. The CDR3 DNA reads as TGCGCCAGCAGTGAGTCGACATCGACCGAGCAGTACTTC. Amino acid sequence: CASSESTSTEQYF.

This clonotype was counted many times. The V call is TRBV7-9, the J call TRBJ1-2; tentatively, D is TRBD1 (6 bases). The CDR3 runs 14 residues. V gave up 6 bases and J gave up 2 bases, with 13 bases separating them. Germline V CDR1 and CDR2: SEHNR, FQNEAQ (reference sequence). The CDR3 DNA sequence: TGTGCCAGCAGAGACACAGGGCTGAACTATGGCTACACCTTC. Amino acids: CASRDTGLNYGYTF.

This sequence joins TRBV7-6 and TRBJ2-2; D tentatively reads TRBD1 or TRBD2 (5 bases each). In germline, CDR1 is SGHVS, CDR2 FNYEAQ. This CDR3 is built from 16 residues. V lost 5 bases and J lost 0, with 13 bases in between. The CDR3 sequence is CASSPPVGANTGELFF. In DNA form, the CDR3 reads TGTGCCAGCAGCCCGCCCGTGGGGGCGAACACCGGGGAGCTGTTTTTT.

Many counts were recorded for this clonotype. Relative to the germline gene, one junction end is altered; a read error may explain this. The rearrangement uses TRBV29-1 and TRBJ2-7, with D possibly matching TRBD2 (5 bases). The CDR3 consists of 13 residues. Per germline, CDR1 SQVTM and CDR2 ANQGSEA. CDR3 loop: CSVQEERRYEQYF. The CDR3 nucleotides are TGCAGCGTTCAAGAAGAGCGGAGGTACGAGCAGTACTTC.

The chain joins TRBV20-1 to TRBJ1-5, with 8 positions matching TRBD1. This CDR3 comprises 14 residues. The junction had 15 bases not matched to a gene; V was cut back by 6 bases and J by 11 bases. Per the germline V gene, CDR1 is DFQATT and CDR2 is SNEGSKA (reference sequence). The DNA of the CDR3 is TGCAGTGCCGACAGGGGCCTAGCGGGAGGGTCCCAGCATTTT. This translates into CSADRGLAGGSQHF.

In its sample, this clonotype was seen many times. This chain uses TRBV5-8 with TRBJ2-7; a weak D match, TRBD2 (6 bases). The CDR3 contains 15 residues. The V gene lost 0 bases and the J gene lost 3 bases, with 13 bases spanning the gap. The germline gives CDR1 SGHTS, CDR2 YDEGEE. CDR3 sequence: CASSLDGGGNYEQYF. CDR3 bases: TGTGCCAGCAGCTTGGACGGGGGTGGGAACTACGAGCAGTACTTC.

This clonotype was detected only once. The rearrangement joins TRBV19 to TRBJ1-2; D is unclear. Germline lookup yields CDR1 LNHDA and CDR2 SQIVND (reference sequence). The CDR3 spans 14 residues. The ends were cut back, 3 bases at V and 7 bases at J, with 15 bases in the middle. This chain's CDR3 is CASSMTSGRSGYTF. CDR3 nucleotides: TGTGCCAGTAGTATGACTAGCGGTCGCTCTGGCTACACCTTC.

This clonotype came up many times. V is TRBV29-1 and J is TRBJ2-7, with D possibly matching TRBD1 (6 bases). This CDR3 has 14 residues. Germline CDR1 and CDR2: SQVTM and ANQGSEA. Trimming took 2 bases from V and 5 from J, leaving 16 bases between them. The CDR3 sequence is CSVEWVVTGNEQYF. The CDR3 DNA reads TGCAGCGTTGAATGGGTCGTCACAGGGAACGAGCAGTACTTC.

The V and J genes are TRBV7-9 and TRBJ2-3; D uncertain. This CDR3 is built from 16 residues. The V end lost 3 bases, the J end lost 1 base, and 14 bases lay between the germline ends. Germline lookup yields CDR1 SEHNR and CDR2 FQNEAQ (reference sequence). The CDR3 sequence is CASSFPQAAGTDTQYF. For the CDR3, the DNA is TGTGCCAGCAGCTTCCCCCAGGCGGCCGGCACAGATACGCAGTATTTT.

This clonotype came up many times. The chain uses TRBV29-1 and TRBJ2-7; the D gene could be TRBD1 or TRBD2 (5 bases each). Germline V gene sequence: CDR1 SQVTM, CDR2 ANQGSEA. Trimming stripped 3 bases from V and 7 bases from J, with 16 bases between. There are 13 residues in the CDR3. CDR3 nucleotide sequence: TGCAGCGTTGATCTCTGGGGGTCTGGGGAGCAGTACTTC. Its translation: CSVDLWGSGEQYF.